This T cell receptor beta chain was documented in a study of blood T cell repertoires in COVID-19. Study in general: From T cells, B-cell-depleted T cells, or PBMCs came the material, which was cDNA or gDNA.

Allocation to cohorts depended on clinical history reported by the participants. This clone has only one observation. In the authors' workflow: From reference gene primer amplification, estimates of nucleated cell counts were derived. Using immunoSEQ multiplex PCR, the repertoire was profiled, and TCRdb retains in-frame clones only, with some absent. The D gene and trimming were derived from the DNA, and the V and J assignments and clone size from that table. Counted here are roughly 240,000 clones, under 90% occurring once; the ten biggest clones make up approximately 4%. Trimming pared 3 bases from V and 5 bases from J, leaving 10 bases between. Germline CDR1 is MDHEN and CDR2 is SYDVKM. The CDR3 sequence is 13 residues long.

The V call is TRBV28, the J call TRBJ1-2; no clear D gene. The clonotype originates from a woman aged 40 to 49 who had been exposed to COVID-19. Sample: PBMCs or T cells enriched from blood (not recorded which). CDR3 protein: CASSLTRVYGYTF. The DNA of the CDR3 is TGTGCCAGCAGTTTGACCCGGGTTTATGGCTACACCTTC.